The 9 T cell receptor beta chains presented below share a single source sample, sequenced in a study of cytomegalovirus exposure and HLA in healthy donors. In the PCR, 60 Vbeta and 13 Jbeta primers were used. Using immunoSEQ multiplex PCR, the repertoire was profiled, and TCRdb retains in-frame clones only, with some absent. The repertoire holds about 200,000 clones, with around 83% as singletons. Sample: PBMCs. These receptors originate from a woman aged 40 to 50 in good health and CMV-seronegative.

The chain is built from TRBV6-5 and TRBJ2-3; D is undetermined. The ends were cut back, 2 bases at V and 2 bases at J, with 11 bases in the middle. Germline V lookup: CDR1 MNHEY, CDR2 SVGAGI. CDR3 size: 15 residues. As DNA, the CDR3 is TGTGCCAGCAGTTACGCGGTCCACTCCACAGATACGCAGTATTTT. Its protein is CASSYAVHSTDTQYF.

This clone has just a few counts. The chain uses TRBV19 and TRBJ1-1, with TRBD1 matching over 9 bases. This CDR3 is built from 15 residues. Trimming at V came to 6 bases and at J to 10 bases, leaving 15 bases not matched to a gene. The germline CDR1 and CDR2 sequences are LNHDA and SQIVND (reference sequence). The CDR3 here is CASSQSFTGGLRAFF. The CDR3 bases are TGTGCCAGTAGCCAATCCTTTACAGGGGGCCTTCGAGCTTTCTTT. The full variable domain, with the rest looked up from reference TRBV19 and TRBJ1-1, is DGGITQSPKYLFRKEGQNVTLSCEQNLNHDAMYWYRQDPGQGLRLIYYSQIVNDFQKGDIAEGYSVSREKKESFPLTVTSAQKNPTAFYLCASSQSFTGGLRAFFGQGTRLTVV.

The rearrangement joins TRBV6-6 to TRBJ1-1, with a tentative D call TRBD1 (5 bases). The CDR3 runs to 14 residues. Germline V gene sequence: CDR1 MNHNY, CDR2 SVGAGI (reference sequence). Trimming took 6 bases from V and 2 from J, leaving 13 bases between them. The CDR3 DNA reads as TGTGCCAGCAGCTCCGGAGGGGTAAACACTGAAGCTTTCTTT. Its protein is CASSSGGVNTEAFF.

The chain joins TRBV11-2 to TRBJ1-5; 7 bases are shared with TRBD1. Germline assignment: CDR1 SGHAT and CDR2 FQNNGV. The CDR3 spans 15 residues. The V and J ends lost 6 bases and 4 bases, in that order; junction bases with no gene match: 9. Here the CDR3 reads CASSFDPGGNQPQHF. CDR3 in DNA: TGTGCCAGCAGTTTTGACCCAGGGGGGAATCAGCCCCAGCATTTT.

This clone was counted a single time. This sequence joins TRBV5-1 and TRBJ2-5, with 7 bases lining up with TRBD1. Judging by the DNA end, TRBJ2-7 fits better; the J call may be wrong. Germline-derived CDR1 and CDR2 are SGHRS and YFSETQ. The CDR3 runs 16 residues. DNA for the CDR3: TGCGCCAGCAGCATCAGAAGGGGGCAGAGCTCCTACGAGCAGTACTTC. Amino acid sequence: CASSIRRGQSSYEQYF.

The V call is TRBV28, the J call TRBJ2-7, with D possibly TRBD1 on 6 matching bases. Trimming took 2 bases from V and 1 from J, leaving 12 bases between them. This CDR3 spans 15 amino acids. Germline V gives CDR1 MDHEN, CDR2 SYDVKM. For the CDR3, the DNA is TGTGCCAGCAGTTTAAGATGGACAGCTTCCTACGAGCAGTACTTC. The encoded protein is CASSLRWTASYEQYF.

The chain joins TRBV5-1 to TRBJ2-1; D may be TRBD1 (7 bases). V lost 0 bases and J 8 bases, leaving 15 bases between the germline ends. The CDR3 runs to 15 residues. CDR1 and CDR2 (germline): SGHRS, YFSETQ. CDR3 in amino acids: CASSLARGRGDEQFF. CDR3 nucleotide sequence: TGCGCCAGCAGCTTGGCGAGGGGGCGCGGGGATGAGCAGTTCTTC.

Concerning this clone: The same CDR3 is also encoded by other DNA sequences in this sample. V is TRBV5-1 and J is TRBJ1-1; D unresolved. The ends were cut back, 4 bases at V and 3 bases at J, with 19 bases in the middle. The CDR3 spans 16 residues. The germline gives CDR1 SGHRS, CDR2 YFSETQ. The CDR3 loop is CASSTLRGARDTEAFF. As DNA, the CDR3 is TGCGCCAGCAGCACCCTGCGGGGAGCTCGTGACACTGAAGCTTTCTTT.

This rearrangement joins TRBV7-2 to TRBJ2-7, with D unresolved. Looked up from germline, CDR1 is SGHTA and CDR2 is FQGNSA. The CDR3 is 12 amino acids. The V and J ends lost 5 bases and 4 bases respectively, with 9 bases between them. The CDR3 coding sequence is TGTGCCAGCAGCCCCGGGTCTTACGAGCAGTACTTC. Its protein product is CASSPGSYEQYF.